Listed below are T cell receptor beta chains from one sample, sequenced in a study of monozygotic twins with inflammatory bowel disease. TCRdb derives one entry per CDR3 protein from the 5' RACE reads, leaving out DNA. Its table records just over 300,000 distinct CDR3 sequences. Sequences were obtained from blood. Receptor source: a human donor with ulcerative colitis or Crohn's disease, or a healthy co-twin of an affected twin (not recorded which). The CDR3 runs from the conserved cysteine through the conserved F or W.

V	J	CDR3
TRBV6-2/TRBV6-3	TRBJ2-7	CASRVRGYEQYF
TRBV6-5	TRBJ2-7	CASSPGQGNEQYF
TRBV13	TRBJ2-4	CASSSTSGGFKNIQYF
TRBV4-3	TRBJ2-7	CASSQVYDRVRDEQYF
TRBV18	TRBJ1-3	CASSPRDRTYSGNTIYF
TRBV4-3	TRBJ1-1	CASSPVVGGSTEAFF
TRBV6-6	TRBJ1-2	CASSTSGLYGYTF
TRBV10-3	TRBJ2-1	CAISESPQGLRNEQFF
TRBV6-6	TRBJ1-5	CASSYYVNQPQHF
TRBV12-3/TRBV12-4	TRBJ1-2	CASSLAGTNYGYTF
TRBV6-5	TRBJ2-2	CASSYFGPTNTGELFF
TRBV5-1	TRBJ2-1	CASSLEGRSDPFF
TRBV15	TRBJ1-5	CATSREAGRLGQPQHF
TRBV5-4	TRBJ2-1	CASSLDAPNEQFF
TRBV6-5	TRBJ2-7	CASSLGERYEQYF
TRBV28	TRBJ2-7	CASSPPGQGLAYEQYF
TRBV5-6	TRBJ2-7	CASNLKAGSSYEQYF
TRBV5-4	TRBJ2-5	CASSDRRVETQYF
TRBV9	TRBJ2-3	CASNRAGGEDTQYF
TRBV5-1	TRBJ2-5	CASSLVRGRQETQYF
TRBV5-1	TRBJ2-7	CASSLAVGLSYEQYF
TRBV19	TRBJ2-1	CASSMGLADYNEQFF
TRBV7-9	TRBJ1-5	CASSLENTQPQHF
TRBV12-3/TRBV12-4	TRBJ2-4	CASSLGPLAKNIQYF
TRBV6-6	TRBJ2-5	CASTLSQETQYF
TRBV18	TRBJ2-7	CASSPLTAQGSEQYF
TRBV14	TRBJ2-7	CASSQGLGVYEQYF
TRBV4-3	TRBJ2-1	CASSQEAVAGGPHEQFF